One sample yielded the 30 T cell receptor beta chains listed below, sequenced in a study of blood T cell repertoires in COVID-19. Profiled with immunoSEQ multiplex PCR; TCRdb holds only in-frame clones, not every one. The sample comprises roughly 230,000 clones, just under 85% of which are singletons, and about 6.3% rests with the top ten. The sample taken for sequencing was peripheral blood. These receptors all come from an older woman with active or convalescent COVID-19.

This chain links TRBV7-3 with TRBJ2-2; D uncertain. The CDR3 runs 13 residues. Germline CDR1 is SGHTA and CDR2 is FQGTGA. Trimming took off 5 bases at V and 14 bases at J, with 18 bases between the two ends. CDR3 nucleotides: TGTGCCAGCAGCGCCCGGTTAGCCAGCGTACTGTTTTTT. The encoded protein is CASSARLASVLFF.

The chain employs TRBV28 and TRBJ2-5, with a weak D call TRBD1 (5 bases). This CDR3 has 16 amino acids. V lost 0 bases and J lost 0, with 11 bases in between. Germline CDR1 is MDHEN and CDR2 is SYDVKM. The CDR3 spells CASSLWTEAHQETQYF. In nucleotides, the CDR3 is TGTGCCAGCAGTTTATGGACAGAAGCTCACCAAGAGACCCAGTACTTC.

The chain combines TRBV6-5 with TRBJ1-5; 7 positions agree with TRBD1. V gave up 0 bases and J gave up 6 bases; unmatched junction bases: 5. This CDR3 comprises 15 residues. In germline, CDR1 is MNHEY, CDR2 SVGAGI. CDR3 protein: CASSYSPRGLQPQHF. CDR3 bases: TGTGCCAGCAGTTACTCGCCGAGGGGGCTTCAGCCCCAGCATTTT.

The V and J genes are TRBV28 and TRBJ2-7; a possible D gene is TRBD1 (5 bases). This CDR3 has 15 residues. The V end was cut by 6 bases, the J end by 3 bases, with 18 bases between. CDR1 and CDR2 from the germline V gene are MDHEN and SYDVKM. Here the CDR3 reads CASRPSGHSGYEQYV. In nucleotides, the CDR3 is TGTGCCAGCAGACCTTCTGGACATTCGGGCTACGAGCAGTACGTC.

The V and J genes are TRBV24-1 and TRBJ2-1, with 11 nucleotides matching TRBD2. Germline values: CDR1 KGHDR, CDR2 SFDVKD. CDR3 length equals 17 residues. Trimming at V came to 4 bases and at J to 2 bases, leaving 6 bases not matched to a gene. The CDR3 DNA reads as TGTGCCACCAGTGACCCGGGACTAGCGGATACCTACAATGAGCAGTTCTTC. Translating it yields CATSDPGLADTYNEQFF.

V and J are TRBV2 and TRBJ2-1, with 9 bases aligning to TRBD1. There are 15 residues in the CDR3. Germline V gene sequence: CDR1 SNHLY, CDR2 FYNNEI. The trim removed 8 bases at V and 2 bases at J, leaving 7 bases unmatched. CDR3 protein: CASGLQGAPYNEQFF. Written as DNA, the CDR3 is TGTGCCAGCGGGTTACAGGGGGCTCCCTACAATGAGCAGTTCTTC. Full variable domain (remainder filled in from reference TRBV2 and TRBJ2-1): EPEVTQTPSHQVTQMGQEVILRCVPISNHLYFYWYRQILGQKVEFLVSFYNNEISEKSEIFDDQFSVERPDGSNFTLKIRSTKLEDSAMYFCASGLQGAPYNEQFFGPGTRLTVL.

The chain recombines TRBV5-1 with TRBJ2-5; 12 bases map to TRBD2. The germline V gene has CDR1 SGHRS and CDR2 YFSETQ. The V gene end was trimmed by 0 bases and the J gene end by 2 bases; junction bases not matched to a gene: 8. The CDR3 sequence is 18 residues long. For the CDR3, the DNA is TGCGCCAGCAGCTTGGTGGGGACTAGCGGGTCGTCACAAGAGACCCAGTACTTC. This encodes CASSLVGTSGSSQETQYF.

This chain links TRBV11-3 with TRBJ2-5; the match to TRBD1 covers 9 bases. In germline, CDR1 is SGHNT, CDR2 YENEEA. This CDR3 is built from 12 residues. J gave up 4 bases and V 6 bases, and 0 bases lay outside the gene matches. CDR3 sequence: CASRGQGETQYF. The CDR3 DNA is TGTGCCAGCAGGGGACAGGGAGAGACCCAGTACTTC.

The chain couples TRBV7-2 to TRBJ1-2; 7 bases map to TRBD1. V shed 2 bases, J shed 4 bases, and the junction held 4 bases outside the gene matches. The CDR3 is made up of 14 amino acids. Germline-derived CDR1 and CDR2 are SGHTA and FQGNSA. The CDR3 sequence: CASSLNRGSYGYTF. The CDR3 DNA is TGTGCCAGCAGCTTAAACAGGGGTAGCTATGGCTACACCTTC.

This clone has a single count. The V and J genes are TRBV19 and TRBJ1-4, with 8 bases lining up with TRBD1. V dropped 9 bases and J dropped 5; count of bases not matched to a gene: 5. The germline CDR1 and CDR2 sequences are LNHDA and SQIVND (reference sequence). The CDR3 has 13 amino acids. In nucleotides, the CDR3 is TGTGCCAGCAAAAGGACAGGGAATGAAAAACTGTTTTTT. It translates to CASKRTGNEKLFF.

The chain joins TRBV18 to TRBJ2-2; tentatively, D is TRBD1 (6 bases). The CDR3 totals 15 residues. Trimming removed 2 bases at V and 4 bases at J, with 11 bases between. CDR1 is KGHSH and CDR2 is LQKENI in the germline V gene. In DNA, the CDR3 is TGTGCCAGCTCACCAACAGCACAGGGCACCGGGGAGCTGTTTTTT. Its translation: CASSPTAQGTGELFF.

This sequence joins TRBV7-2 and TRBJ2-3; D possibly corresponds to TRBD2 (6 bases). V was clipped by 1 base and J by 0 bases, with 11 bases between them. The CDR3 is 16 residues long. The V gene's germline CDR1 is SGHTA and CDR2 FQGNSA. DNA for the CDR3: TGTGCCAGCAGCTTAGGGCTAGCGCCTAGCACAGATACGCAGTATTTT. This sequence encodes CASSLGLAPSTDTQYF.

J is TRBJ2-7 and V is TRBV10-2; 7 nucleotides match TRBD1. The ends lost 3 bases at V and 3 bases at J; junction bases unmatched: 5. The CDR3 is 14 amino acids. Per germline, CDR1 WSHSY and CDR2 SAAADI. The CDR3: CASSEAGGFYEQYV. In DNA form, the CDR3 reads TGCGCCAGCAGTGAAGCAGGGGGTTTCTACGAGCAGTACGTC.

This rearrangement joins TRBV29-1 to TRBJ1-1, with TRBD1 matching 10 bases. CDR1 is SQVTM and CDR2 is ANQGSEA in the germline V gene. The trim removed 4 bases at V and 4 bases at J, leaving 3 bases unmatched. The CDR3 has 13 amino acids. Written as DNA, the CDR3 is TGCAGCGTTGGACAGGGGGCGCCCACTGAAGCTTTCTTT. The encoded protein is CSVGQGAPTEAFF.

The CDR3 sequence is CASSLGGSGASNTEAFF. The CDR3 region has the DNA TGTGCCAGCAGCTTAGGGGGGTCAGGGGCGAGTAACACTGAAGCTTTCTTT. The V gene is TRBV11-2, the J gene TRBJ1-1; D is possibly TRBD1 (6 bases). Germline V gene data show CDR1 as SGHAT and CDR2 as FQNNGV. Trimming removed 1 base from V and 2 bases from J, with 17 bases in between. The CDR3 totals 17 residues.

The chain links TRBV2 to TRBJ1-5; TRBD1 is a possible D gene (5 bases). The germline V and J ends were trimmed by 7 bases and 3 bases, with 10 bases remaining between them. CDR1 and CDR2 (germline): SNHLY, FYNNEI. This CDR3 has 13 amino acids. The CDR3 coding sequence is TGTGCCAGCAAAGAGGACACCAATCAGCCCCAGCATTTT. It encodes CASKEDTNQPQHF.

V is TRBV3-1 (or the pseudogene TRBV3-2) and J is TRBJ1-3; 10 nucleotides align to TRBD1. From germline, CDR1 is LGHDT and CDR2 YNNKEL (reference sequence). With V trimmed by 5 bases and J by 4 bases, 11 bases remained unmatched. The CDR3 is made up of 17 amino acids. DNA for the CDR3: TGTGCCAGCAGCTTTCAACCAGGGACAGGGGTAGGAAACACCATATATTTT. Amino acids: CASSFQPGTGVGNTIYF.

The rearrangement joins TRBV6-5 to TRBJ2-5; 9 positions agree with TRBD1. This CDR3 is built from 15 residues. V trimming: 8 bases; J trimming: 4 bases; junction bases outside the gene matches: 11. Germline V lookup: CDR1 MNHEY, CDR2 SVGAGI. The CDR3 DNA sequence: TGTGCCAGCTCCCGCTGGGCGGGACAGGGAGAGACCCAGTACTTC. This codes for CASSRWAGQGETQYF.

The chain joins TRBV2 to TRBJ2-1; perhaps TRBD2 as D (6 bases). The CDR3 has 14 residues. The V end lost 6 bases, the J end lost 2 bases, and 11 bases lay between the germline ends. Germline CDR1 SNHLY, CDR2 FYNNEI. CDR3 DNA sequence: TGTGCCAGCAGCCGGGACTCTGCCTACAATGAGCAGTTCTTC. As protein: CASSRDSAYNEQFF.

This clone was seen only a few times. The chain couples TRBV6-5 to TRBJ1-6, with a weak D call TRBD1 (6 bases). Trimming took off 7 bases at V and 8 bases at J, with 12 bases between the two ends. This CDR3 has 13 amino acids. Germline assignment: CDR1 MNHEY and CDR2 SVGAGI. CDR3 nucleotide sequence: TGTGCCAGCAACGGGCAGGGGCATTCACCCCTCCACTTT. It encodes CASNGQGHSPLHF.

This clone was counted only a few times. This chain connects TRBV5-4 to TRBJ1-2; D is unresolved. The CDR3 runs to 14 residues. Per the germline V gene, CDR1 is SGHNT and CDR2 is YYREEE (reference sequence). V was cut by 4 bases and J by 3 bases, with 13 bases left in between. This chain's CDR3 is CASSPETADYGYTF. The CDR3 DNA follows: TGTGCCAGCAGCCCGGAAACAGCTGACTATGGCTACACCTTC.

V usage is TRBV6-2 or TRBV6-3 and J usage is TRBJ2-3; 7 nucleotides agree with TRBD2. Per the germline V gene, CDR1 is MNHEY and CDR2 is SVGEGT. With V trimmed by 4 bases and J by 2 bases, 12 bases remained unmatched. This CDR3 spans 17 amino acids. For the CDR3, the DNA is TGTGCCAGCAGTTTACGAGCGGGACCTATTTACACAGATACGCAGTATTTT. Encoded protein: CASSLRAGPIYTDTQYF.

The gene calls are TRBV18 and TRBJ1-5; 7 positions agree with TRBD1. Germline CDR1 and CDR2: KGHSH and LQKENI. There are 15 residues in the CDR3. The V and J ends lost 6 bases and 0 bases, in that order; junction bases with no gene match: 5. CDR3 loop: CASSRDSHSNQPQHF. In nucleotides, the CDR3 is TGTGCCAGCTCCCGGGACAGCCATAGCAATCAGCCCCAGCATTTT. Drawing the rest from reference TRBV18 and TRBJ1-5, the complete variable domain is NAGVMQNPRHLVRRRGQEARLRCSPMKGHSHVYWYRQLPEEGLKFMVYLQKENIIDESGMPKERFSAEFPKEGPSILRIQQVVRGDSAAYFCASSRDSHSNQPQHFGDGTRLSIL.

V gene TRBV25-1 combines with J gene TRBJ2-2; the match to TRBD1 covers 10 bases. This CDR3 comprises 18 residues. In germline, CDR1 is MGHDK, CDR2 SYGVNS. V was pared by 3 bases and J by 5 bases, with 12 bases of the junction left unmatched. CDR3 sequence: CASSDDSGTGVWTGELFF. In DNA form, the CDR3 reads TGTGCCAGCAGTGATGACTCCGGGACAGGGGTATGGACCGGGGAGCTGTTTTTT.

The chain is built from TRBV19 and TRBJ1-4, with D maybe TRBD1 (5 bases). Trimming removed 5 bases from V and 0 bases from J, with 10 bases in between. The CDR3 spans 15 residues. CDR1 LNHDA and CDR2 SQIVND come from the germline V gene (reference sequence). CDR3 DNA: TGTGCCAGTAGTCCCAGGGCCTCAACTAATGAAAAACTGTTTTTT. As protein: CASSPRASTNEKLFF.

The chain recombines TRBV18 with TRBJ1-1; 11 nucleotides align to TRBD1. The CDR3 has 16 residues. Germline values: CDR1 KGHSH, CDR2 LQKENI. V lost 5 bases, J lost 4 bases, and 9 bases stayed unmatched. CDR3 sequence reads: CASSVWDRGSGTEAFF. As DNA, the CDR3 is TGTGCCAGCTCAGTTTGGGACAGGGGGAGTGGCACTGAAGCTTTCTTT.

The chain couples TRBV5-5 to TRBJ2-7, with 15 bases matching TRBD2. Germline V lookup: CDR1 SGHKS, CDR2 YYEKEE (reference sequence). V lost 3 bases to trimming and J lost 5 bases; unmatched junction nucleotides: 9. The CDR3 extends over 17 amino acids. CDR3 amino acids: CASSSPGLAGGRDEQYF. The CDR3 DNA follows: TGTGCCAGCAGCTCCCCGGGACTAGCGGGAGGCCGGGACGAGCAGTACTTC.

The chain links TRBV3-1 (or the pseudogene TRBV3-2) to TRBJ2-5, with TRBD2 matching 13 bases. V lost 1 base, J lost 2 bases, and 1 base stayed unmatched. CDR1 and CDR2 from the germline V gene are LGHDT and YNNKEL (reference sequence). This CDR3 contains 16 residues. In DNA form, the CDR3 reads TGTGCCAGCAGCCAAGGGACTAGCGGGGGACAAGAGACCCAGTACTTC. Encoded protein: CASSQGTSGGQETQYF.

The V and J genes are TRBV28 and TRBJ1-6; 8 bases align to TRBD1. The V gene end was trimmed by 5 bases and the J gene end by 3 bases; junction bases not matched to a gene: 3. The length of the CDR3 is 15 residues. Germline CDR1 and CDR2: MDHEN and SYDVKM. The CDR3 sequence: CASSATGGYNSPLHF. The CDR3 DNA reads TGTGCCAGCAGTGCCACAGGGGGCTATAATTCACCCCTCCACTTT. Based on the CDR3 plus reference TRBV28 and TRBJ1-6, the full variable domain is DVKVTQSSRYLVKRTGEKVFLECVQDMDHENMFWYRQDPGLGLRLIYFSYDVKMKEKGDIPEGYSVSREKKERFSLILESASTNQTSMYLCASSATGGYNSPLHFGNGTRLTVT.

This chain links TRBV5-1 with TRBJ1-1, with TRBD1 matching over 9 bases. This CDR3 has 14 residues. V shed 5 bases and J 1 base; nucleotides not matched to a gene: 3. Germline V CDR1 and CDR2: SGHRS, YFSETQ. The CDR3: CASSDRGKNTEAFF. For the CDR3, the DNA is TGCGCCAGCAGTGACAGGGGGAAGAACACTGAAGCTTTCTTT.